This TCR beta chain was sequenced in a study of response to subunit inactivated influenza vaccine. General study points: That few new T cells are recruited by each seasonal influenza vaccination was the authors' suggestion.

In TCRdb, the RT-PCR reads were re-called with MiXCR into one record per CDR3 protein. The table lists hundreds of thousands of distinct CDR3 sequences, less than 20% of them singletons. The CDR3 runs 16 residues. Germline V gene sequence: CDR1 DFQATT, CDR2 SNEGSKA (reference sequence). J lost 1 base, V lost 1 base, and 7 bases had no gene match. As to this clonotype: The antigen remains undetermined.

The clonotype originates from a man over 45 who received an inactivated influenza vaccine. The specimen was PBMCs from blood, collected 5 days after vaccination. The chain has TRBV20-1 and TRBJ2-7; 10 bases agree with TRBD2. CDR3 region: CSARGSSGSGSYEQYF. As DNA, the CDR3 is TGCAGTGCTAGAGGCTCTAGCGGGAGTGGTTCCTACGAGCAGTACTTC.